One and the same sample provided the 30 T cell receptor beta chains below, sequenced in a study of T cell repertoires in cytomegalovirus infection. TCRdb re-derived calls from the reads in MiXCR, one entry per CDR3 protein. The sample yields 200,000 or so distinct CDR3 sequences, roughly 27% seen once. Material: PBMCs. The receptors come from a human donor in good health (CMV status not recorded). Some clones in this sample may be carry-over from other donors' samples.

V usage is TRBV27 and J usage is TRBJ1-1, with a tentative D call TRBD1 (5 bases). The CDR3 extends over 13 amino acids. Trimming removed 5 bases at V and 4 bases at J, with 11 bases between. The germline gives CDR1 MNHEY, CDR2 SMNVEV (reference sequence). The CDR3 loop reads CASSPQQGTEAFF. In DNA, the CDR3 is TGTGCCAGCAGTCCACAGCAGGGCACTGAAGCTTTCTTT.

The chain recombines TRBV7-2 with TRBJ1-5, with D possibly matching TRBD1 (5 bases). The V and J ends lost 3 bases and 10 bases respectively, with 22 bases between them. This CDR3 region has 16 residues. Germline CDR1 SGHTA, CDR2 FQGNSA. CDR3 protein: CTSSLHGQQTGGPQHF. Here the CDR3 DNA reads TGTACCAGCAGCTTGCACGGACAACAGACCGGGGGACCCCAGCATTTT.

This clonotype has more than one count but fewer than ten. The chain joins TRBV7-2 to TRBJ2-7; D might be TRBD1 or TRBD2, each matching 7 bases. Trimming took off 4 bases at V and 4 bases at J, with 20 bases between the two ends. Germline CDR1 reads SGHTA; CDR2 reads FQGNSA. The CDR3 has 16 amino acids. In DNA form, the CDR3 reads TGTGCCAGCAGCTCTCCCGGTTGGGAGGGGGCTTACGAGCAGTACTTC. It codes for CASSSPGWEGAYEQYF.

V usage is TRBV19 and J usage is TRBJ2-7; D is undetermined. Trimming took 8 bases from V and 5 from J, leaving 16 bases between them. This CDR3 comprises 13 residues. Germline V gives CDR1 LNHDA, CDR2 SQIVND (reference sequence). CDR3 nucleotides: TGTGCCAGTGGACGGAATCTGCCGAACGAGCAGTACTTC. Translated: CASGRNLPNEQYF.

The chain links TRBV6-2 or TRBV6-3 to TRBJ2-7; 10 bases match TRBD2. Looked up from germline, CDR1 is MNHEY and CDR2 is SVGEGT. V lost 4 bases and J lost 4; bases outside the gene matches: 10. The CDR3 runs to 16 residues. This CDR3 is CASSLDSGGSLYEQYF. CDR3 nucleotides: TGTGCCAGCAGTTTGGATAGCGGGGGGTCTTTATACGAGCAGTACTTC.

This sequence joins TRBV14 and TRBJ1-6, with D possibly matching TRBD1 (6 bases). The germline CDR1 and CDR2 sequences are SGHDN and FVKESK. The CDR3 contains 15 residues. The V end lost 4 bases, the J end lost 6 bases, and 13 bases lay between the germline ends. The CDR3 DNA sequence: TGTGCCAGCAGCCGGAGGGGGGCTGGTAATTCACCCCTCCACTTT. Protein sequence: CASSRRGAGNSPLHF.

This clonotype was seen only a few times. CDR3 DNA sequence: TGTGCCAGCAGTGAAGACAGTGCAACTAATGAAAAACTGTTTTTT. Translated: CASSEDSATNEKLFF. The chain uses TRBV2 and TRBJ1-4; D uncertain. This CDR3 contains 15 residues. Germline values: CDR1 SNHLY, CDR2 FYNNEI. V shed 1 base and J shed 0 bases, with 6 bases lying between them.

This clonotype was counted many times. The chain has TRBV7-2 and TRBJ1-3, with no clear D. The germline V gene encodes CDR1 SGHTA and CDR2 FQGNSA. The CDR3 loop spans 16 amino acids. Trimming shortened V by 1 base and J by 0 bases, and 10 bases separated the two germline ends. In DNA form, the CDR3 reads TGTGCCAGCAGCTTAGGACTTCGATCCTCTGGAAACACCATATATTTT. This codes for CASSLGLRSSGNTIYF.

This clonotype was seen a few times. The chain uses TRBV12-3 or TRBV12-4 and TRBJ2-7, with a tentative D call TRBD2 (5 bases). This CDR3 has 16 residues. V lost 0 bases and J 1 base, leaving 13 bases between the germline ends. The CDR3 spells CASSLASGELSYEQYF. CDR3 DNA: TGTGCCAGCAGTTTAGCCTCCGGGGAATTATCCTACGAGCAGTACTTC.

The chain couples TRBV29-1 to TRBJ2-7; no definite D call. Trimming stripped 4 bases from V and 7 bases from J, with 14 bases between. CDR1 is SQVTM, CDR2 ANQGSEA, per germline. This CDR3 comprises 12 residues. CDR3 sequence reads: CSVAAGRGEQYF. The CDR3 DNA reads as TGCAGCGTTGCAGCCGGGCGCGGTGAGCAGTACTTC.

The CDR3 region has the DNA TGTGCCAGCAGCCACCTGCGGGGGGAGGGCTATGGCTACACCTTC. This codes for CASSHLRGEGYGYTF. The gene calls are TRBV4-2 and TRBJ1-2; possibly TRBD1 for D (5 bases). The CDR3 consists of 15 residues. CDR1 and CDR2 (germline): LGHNA, YNFKEQ. V shed 3 bases and J shed 4 bases, with 15 bases lying between them.

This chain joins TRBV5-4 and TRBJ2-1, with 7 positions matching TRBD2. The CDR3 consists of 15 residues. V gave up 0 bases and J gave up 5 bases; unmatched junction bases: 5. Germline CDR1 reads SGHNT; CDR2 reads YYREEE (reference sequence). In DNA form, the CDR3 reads TGTGCCAGCAGCTTGGGCGGGGGAACGGACAATGAGCAGTTCTTC. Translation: CASSLGGGTDNEQFF. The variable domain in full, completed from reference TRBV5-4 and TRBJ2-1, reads ETGVTQSPTHLIKTRGQQVTLRCSSQSGHNTVSWYQQALGQGPQFIFQYYREEENGRGNFPPRFSGLQFPNYSSELNVNALELDDSALYLCASSLGGGTDNEQFFGPGTRLTVL.

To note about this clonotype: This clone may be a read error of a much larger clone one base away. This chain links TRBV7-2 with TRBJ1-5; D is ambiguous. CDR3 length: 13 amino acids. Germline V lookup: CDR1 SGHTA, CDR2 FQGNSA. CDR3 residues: CASSLRHNQPRHF. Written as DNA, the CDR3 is TGTGCCAGCAGCTTAAGACACAATCAGCCCCGGCATTTT.

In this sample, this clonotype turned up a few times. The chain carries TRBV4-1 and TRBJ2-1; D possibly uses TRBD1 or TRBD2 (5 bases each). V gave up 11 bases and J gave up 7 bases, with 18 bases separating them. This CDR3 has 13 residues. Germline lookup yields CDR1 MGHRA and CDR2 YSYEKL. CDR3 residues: CAFLGLEGNEQFF. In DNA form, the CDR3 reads TGCGCCTTCCTGGGCCTAGAGGGGAATGAGCAGTTCTTC.

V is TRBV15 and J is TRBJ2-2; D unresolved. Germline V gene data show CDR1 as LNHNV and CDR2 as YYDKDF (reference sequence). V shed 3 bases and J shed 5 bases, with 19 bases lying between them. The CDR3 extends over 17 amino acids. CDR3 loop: CATSSDAASSRTGELFF. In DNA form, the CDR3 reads TGTGCCACCAGCAGCGATGCGGCCAGCTCCAGGACCGGGGAGCTGTTTTTT.

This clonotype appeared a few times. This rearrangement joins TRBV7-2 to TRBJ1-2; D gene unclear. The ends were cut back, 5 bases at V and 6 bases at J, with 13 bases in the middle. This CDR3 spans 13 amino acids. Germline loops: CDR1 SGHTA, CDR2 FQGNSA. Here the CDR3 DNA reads TGTGCCAGCAGCATTGGCCGGGAGGATGGCTACACCTTC. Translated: CASSIGREDGYTF.

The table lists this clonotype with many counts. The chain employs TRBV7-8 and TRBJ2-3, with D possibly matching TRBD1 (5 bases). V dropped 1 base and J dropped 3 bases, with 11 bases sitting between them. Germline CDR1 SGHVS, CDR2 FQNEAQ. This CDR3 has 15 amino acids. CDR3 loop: CASSLGAGRTDTQYF. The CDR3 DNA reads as TGTGCCAGCAGCTTAGGGGCAGGGCGAACAGATACGCAGTATTTT. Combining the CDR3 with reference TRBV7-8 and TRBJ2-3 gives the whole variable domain GAGVSQSPRYKVAKRGQDVALRCDPISGHVSLFWYQQALGQGPEFLTYFQNEAQLDKSGLPSDRFFAERPEGSVSTLKIQRTQQEDSAVYLCASSLGAGRTDTQYFGPGTRLTVL.

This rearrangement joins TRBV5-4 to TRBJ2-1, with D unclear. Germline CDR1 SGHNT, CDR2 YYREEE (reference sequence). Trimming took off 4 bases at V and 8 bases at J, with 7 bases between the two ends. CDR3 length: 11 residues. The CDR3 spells CASSNSYEQFF. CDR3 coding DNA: TGTGCCAGCAGCAATTCTTATGAGCAGTTCTTC.

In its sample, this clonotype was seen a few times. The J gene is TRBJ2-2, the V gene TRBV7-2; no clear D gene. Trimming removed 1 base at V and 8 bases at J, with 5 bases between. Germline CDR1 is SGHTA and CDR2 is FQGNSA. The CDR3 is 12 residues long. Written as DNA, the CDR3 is TGTGCCAGCAGCTTAGTCGTAGGGGAGCTGTTTTTT. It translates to CASSLVVGELFF. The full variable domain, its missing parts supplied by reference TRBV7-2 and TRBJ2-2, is GAGVSQSPSNKVTEKGKDVELRCDPISGHTALYWYRQSLGQGLEFLIYFQGNSAPDKSGLPSDRFSAERTGGSVSTLTIQRTQQEDSAVYLCASSLVVGELFFGEGSRLTVL.

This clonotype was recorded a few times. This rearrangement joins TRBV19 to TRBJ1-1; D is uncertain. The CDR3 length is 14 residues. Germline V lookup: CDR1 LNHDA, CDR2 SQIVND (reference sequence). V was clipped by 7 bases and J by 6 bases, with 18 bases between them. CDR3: CASTPGGGRAEAFF. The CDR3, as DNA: TGTGCCAGTACCCCCGGCGGAGGGAGGGCTGAAGCTTTCTTT.

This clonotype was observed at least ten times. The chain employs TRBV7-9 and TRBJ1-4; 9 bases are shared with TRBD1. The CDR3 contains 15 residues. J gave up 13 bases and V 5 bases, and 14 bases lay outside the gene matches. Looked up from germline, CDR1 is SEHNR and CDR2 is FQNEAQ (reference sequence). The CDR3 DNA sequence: TGTGCCAGCAGCGCGGGACAGGGTGCGAGAGAACTACTGTTTTTT. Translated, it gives CASSAGQGARELLFF.

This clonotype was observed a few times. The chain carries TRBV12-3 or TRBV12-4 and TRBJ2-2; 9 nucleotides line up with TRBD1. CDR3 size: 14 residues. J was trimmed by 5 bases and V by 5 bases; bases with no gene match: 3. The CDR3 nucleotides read TGTGCCAGCAGTCAGACAGGGGGAACCGGGGAGCTGTTTTTT. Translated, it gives CASSQTGGTGELFF.

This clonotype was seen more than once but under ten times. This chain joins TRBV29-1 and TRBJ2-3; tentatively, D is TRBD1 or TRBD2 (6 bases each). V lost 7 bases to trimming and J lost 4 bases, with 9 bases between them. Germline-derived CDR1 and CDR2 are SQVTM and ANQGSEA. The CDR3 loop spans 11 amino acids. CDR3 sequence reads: CSAGGPDTQYF. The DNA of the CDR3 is TGCAGCGCTGGGGGGCCAGATACGCAGTATTTT.

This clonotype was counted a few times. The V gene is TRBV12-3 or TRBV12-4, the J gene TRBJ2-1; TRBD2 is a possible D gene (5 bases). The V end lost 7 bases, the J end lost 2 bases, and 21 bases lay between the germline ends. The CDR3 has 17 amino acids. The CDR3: CASTSLGAGVTYNEQFF. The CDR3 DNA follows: TGTGCCAGCACCTCTCTTGGTGCCGGGGTGACCTACAATGAGCAGTTCTTC.

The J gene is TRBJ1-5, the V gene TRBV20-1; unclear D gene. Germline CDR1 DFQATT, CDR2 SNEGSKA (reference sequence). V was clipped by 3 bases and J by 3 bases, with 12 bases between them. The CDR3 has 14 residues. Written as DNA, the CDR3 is TGCAGTGCTAGGATCTGTTCTGACAATCAGCCCCAGCATTTT. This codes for CSARICSDNQPQHF.

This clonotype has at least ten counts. In DNA form, the CDR3 reads TGTGCCATCAGCGGGTACTCTGGAAACACCATATATTTT. This codes for CAISGYSGNTIYF. The gene calls are TRBV12-3 or TRBV12-4 and TRBJ1-3; D is unresolved. The V and J ends lost 10 bases and 0 bases respectively, with 10 bases between them. The CDR3 is 13 amino acids.

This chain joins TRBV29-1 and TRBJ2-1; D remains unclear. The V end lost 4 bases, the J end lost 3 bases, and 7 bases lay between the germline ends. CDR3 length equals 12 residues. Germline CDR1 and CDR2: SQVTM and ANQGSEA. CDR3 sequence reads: CSVAGYYNEQFF. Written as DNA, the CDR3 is TGCAGCGTTGCCGGGTACTACAATGAGCAGTTCTTC.

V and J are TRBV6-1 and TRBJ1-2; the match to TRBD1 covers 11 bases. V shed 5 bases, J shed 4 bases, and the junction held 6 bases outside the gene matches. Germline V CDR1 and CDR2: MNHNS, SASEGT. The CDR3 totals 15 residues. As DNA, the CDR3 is TGTGCCAGCAGTCCCCGGGACAGGGGGAGCTATGGCTACACCTTC. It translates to CASSPRDRGSYGYTF.

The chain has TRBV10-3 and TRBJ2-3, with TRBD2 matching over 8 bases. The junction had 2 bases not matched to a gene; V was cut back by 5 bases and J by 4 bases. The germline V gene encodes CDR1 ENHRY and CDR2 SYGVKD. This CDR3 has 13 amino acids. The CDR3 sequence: CAISPGGSDTQYF. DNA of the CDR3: TGTGCCATCAGTCCGGGGGGGTCAGATACGCAGTATTTT.

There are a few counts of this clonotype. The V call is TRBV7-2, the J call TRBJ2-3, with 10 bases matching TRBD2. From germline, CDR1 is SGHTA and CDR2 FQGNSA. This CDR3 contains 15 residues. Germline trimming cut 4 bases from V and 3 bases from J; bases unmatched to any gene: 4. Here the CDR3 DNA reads TGTGCCAGCAGCTCGAAGCGGGGGGGAACAGATACGCAGTATTTT. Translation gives CASSSKRGGTDTQYF.